Listed below are T cell receptor beta chains from one sample, sequenced in a study of vaccination and CD4 T cells after COVID-19. Which antigens these TCRs recognize remains unknown. One entry per CDR3 protein results from TCRdb running MiXCR on the PCR reads. The data contain about 26,000 distinct CDR3 sequences, 40% to 55% of them singletons. This specimen consisted of CD4+ T cells from blood, cultured in vitro, obtained before SARS-CoV-2 vaccination. These receptors all come from a human donor who received a COVID-19 vaccine. The CDR3 runs from the conserved cysteine through the conserved F or W. D genes are given only for firm matches. Size values are once, few and many counts, or a class for expanded clones, and some rows have none.

NA,TRBJ2-5,TRBV30,NA,TGTGCCTGGAGTCAGACGGTTCTAGCGCCGGTTCAAGAGACCCAGTACTTC,CAWSQTVLAPVQETQYF
NA,TRBJ1-2,TRBV12-3/TRBV12-4,NA,TGTGCCAGCAGTTTAGGACAAGGGCAGGGCTATGGCTACACCTTC,CASSLGQGQGYGYTF
NA,TRBJ1-1,TRBV7-8,NA,TGTGCCAGCAGTTTAGGGGCAATTTGGGGGAACACTGAAGCTTTCTTT,CASSLGAIWGNTEAFF
NA,TRBJ1-1,TRBV27,NA,TGTGCCAGCAGTTTAATTAGTATCGGCACTGAAGCTTTCTTT,CASSLISIGTEAFF
NA,TRBJ2-2,TRBV7-9,NA,TGTGCCAGCAGCTTGGGGTTCGCGAACACCGGGGAGCTGTTTTTT,CASSLGFANTGELFF
TRBD2,TRBJ2-3,TRBV20-1,NA,TGCAGTGCTCACCGGACTAGCGGGGGACTCACAGATACGCAGTATTTT,CSAHRTSGGLTDTQYF
NA,TRBJ2-3,TRBV5-1,few,TGCGCCAGCAGCTTGGGTCAGGGTCCCGATACGCAGTATTTT,CASSLGQGPDTQYF
TRBD1,TRBJ1-2,TRBV25-1,NA,TGTGCCAGCAGTGATTGGGACAGCCTGAGGGGCTACACCTTC,CASSDWDSLRGYTF
NA,TRBJ1-5,TRBV3-1,NA,TGTGCCAGCAGCCAAGGGGACGGGAGGGGTAATCAGCCCCAGCATTTT,CASSQGDGRGNQPQHF
NA,TRBJ1-2,TRBV2,NA,TGTGCCAGCAAGCGGGACACGAAGGATGTAAATGGCTACACCTTC,CASKRDTKDVNGYTF
TRBD1,TRBJ1-2,TRBV15,few,TGTGCCACCAGCAGAGCAGCGAGGGGGACAGGGACAAAGGGCTACACCTTC,CATSRAARGTGTKGYTF
NA,TRBJ1-1,TRBV27,NA,TGTGCCAGCAGTTTATCTCCGAGGGGGGAGAACACTGAAGCTTTCTTT,CASSLSPRGENTEAFF
TRBD2,TRBJ2-7,TRBV11-2,NA,TGTGCCAGCAGCTTACGCGGGGGACCCTCCTACGAGCAGTACTTC,CASSLRGGPSYEQYF
TRBD2,TRBJ2-7,TRBV5-1,once,TGCGCCAGCAGTGTGACTAGCGGGGGGGCCTCCTACGAGCAGTACTTC,CASSVTSGGASYEQYF
NA,TRBJ2-5,TRBV29-1,NA,TGCAGCGTTGAAGAGGGGCGTGAGACCCAGTACTTC,CSVEEGRETQYF
NA,TRBJ2-3,TRBV19,few,TGTGCCAGTAGTCCGGGGACCGGGATGGGGACGCAGTATTTT,CASSPGTGMGTQYF
NA,TRBJ1-1,TRBV18,NA,TGTGCCAGCTCACCTCAACAGAACACTGAAGCTTTCTTT,CASSPQQNTEAFF
TRBD2,TRBJ2-5,TRBV2,NA,TGTGCCAGCAGTGAACTCCCGAGCGGGGCTATACGAAAGACCCAGTACTTC,CASSELPSGAIRKTQYF
NA,TRBJ2-3,TRBV7-2,NA,TGTGCCAGCAGCAAGGGGAGGCGCACAGATACGCAGTATTTT,CASSKGRRTDTQYF
TRBD1,TRBJ2-5,TRBV2,NA,TGTGCCAGCAGTGGACAGGGGCAAGAGACCCAGTACTTC,CASSGQGQETQYF
NA,TRBJ1-1,TRBV6-2/TRBV6-3,NA,TGTGCCAGCAGTTACTCGAGGAGGGCCACTGAAGCTTTCTTT,CASSYSRRATEAFF
NA,TRBJ2-1,TRBV18,NA,TGTGCCAGCTCACCCACTCTCGTGGGGGGGCGCAATGAGCAGTTCTTC,CASSPTLVGGRNEQFF
NA,TRBJ1-2,TRBV7-8,few,TGTGCCAGCAGCGACCTGGGGAGGAACTATGGCTACACCTTC,CASSDLGRNYGYTF
NA,TRBJ2-5,TRBV30,NA,TGTGCCTGGAATCCCCAAACGGGCCCGGAGACCCAGTACTTC,CAWNPQTGPETQYF
NA,TRBJ1-6,TRBV20-1,NA,TGCAGTGCCGGGGGGCAGGGGTGGAATTCACCCCTCCACTTT,CSAGGQGWNSPLHF
NA,TRBJ2-2,TRBV6-1,NA,TGTGCCAGCAGTGAACGCTATCCCACGACCGGGGAGCTGTTTTTT,CASSERYPTTGELFF
TRBD2,TRBJ2-5,TRBV20-1,few,TGCAGTGCCCTGGGACTAGCGGGGGGGCCGATGAAGACCCAGTACTTC,CSALGLAGGPMKTQYF
NA,TRBJ1-3,TRBV6-2/TRBV6-3,NA,TGTGCCAGCAGTTCGCTCTCTGGAAACACCATATATTTT,CASSSLSGNTIYF
NA,TRBJ1-1,TRBV24-1,few,TGTGCCACCAGTGACCCTACGAACACTGAAGCTTTCTTT,CATSDPTNTEAFF
NA,TRBJ2-5,TRBV20-1,NA,TGCAGTGCTCTCACGGGGGGCGGAGAGACCCAGTACTTC,CSALTGGGETQYF
NA,TRBJ1-6,TRBV12-3/TRBV12-4,few,TGTGCCAGCAGCTACTTGGGGCAGTATAATTCACCCCTCCACTTT,CASSYLGQYNSPLHF
NA,TRBJ1-2,TRBV21-1,few,TGTGCCAGCAGCACCGCCGGGACAGGGAACTATGGCTACACCTTC,CASSTAGTGNYGYTF